Included here is one T cell receptor beta chain sequence, with context. The target antigen is unknown. This sample was included in a study of radiotherapy plus CTLA-4 blockade in lung cancer. Study-level background: 15% to 20% of enrolled patients responded objectively, and approximately 34% had disease control.

CTLA-4 blockade using ipilimumab, together with focal radiation, was received by patients with chemo-refractory metastatic non-small-cell lung cancer. Profiling relied on immunoSEQ multiplex PCR, and the TCRdb table lists in-frame clones only, not all of them. Of 90,000 to 130,000 clones listed, roughly 77% were seen once; the top ten hold 3% to 4%. Study findings and constraints: Reports identified early blood T cell clone dynamics, with interferon-beta, as the best response predictor. Some TCR clones had been derived from tumors. These clones expanded in peripheral blood after radiotherapy plus ipilimumab.

The clonotype was recovered from a human donor with non-small cell lung cancer that progressed on radiotherapy plus ipilimumab. Some clones in this sample may be carry-over from other donors' samples. Here the sequenced sample was peripheral blood, taken from a patient treated with radiotherapy plus ipilimumab.

The CDR3 nucleotides read TGTGCCAGCAGTGAGCAGGGGTACGCCGGGGAGCTGTTTTTT. Amino acids: CASSEQGYAGELFF. V gene TRBV2 combines with J gene TRBJ2-2, with D possibly matching TRBD1 (6 bases). This CDR3 contains 14 residues. V was pared by 3 bases and J by 6 bases, with 11 bases between. CDR1 SNHLY and CDR2 FYNNEI come from the germline V gene.